This T cell receptor beta chain stems from a study of cytomegalovirus exposure and HLA in healthy donors. To note about this clone: Its specificity is unknown.

13 Jbeta primers and 60 Vbeta primers were used for the PCR. In the original analysis: Counted up in a later analysis, unique TCR beta chains came to some 75 million, with 9.5 million to 13 million shared. Only in-frame clones appear in the TCRdb table, and some are missing; sequencing was by immunoSEQ multiplex PCR. Clonal size and the V and J genes are those of that table, whereas D and trimming came from the DNA. The sample contains about 130,000 clones, roughly 83% of which appear only once. Study results and caveats: Researchers catalogued over 150 TCR beta chains as cytomegalovirus-associated. DRB1 had the most TCR associations and HLA-C the fewest, a later analysis found, with rates varying by HLA locus. Follow-up analysis seemed to connect common viral pathogens with several of the most significant clusters identified.

This TCR derives from a man in his forties in good health and CMV-seronegative. Specimen: PBMCs.

CDR3 sequence reads: CASSRQSGYTF. The CDR3 DNA follows: TGTGCCAGCAGCCGACAGTCCGGCTACACCTTC. The genes are TRBV2 and TRBJ1-2, with D perhaps matching TRBD1 (5 bases). Germline assignment: CDR1 SNHLY and CDR2 FYNNEI. Trimming took 6 bases from V and 8 from J, leaving 10 bases between them. The CDR3 has 11 residues.